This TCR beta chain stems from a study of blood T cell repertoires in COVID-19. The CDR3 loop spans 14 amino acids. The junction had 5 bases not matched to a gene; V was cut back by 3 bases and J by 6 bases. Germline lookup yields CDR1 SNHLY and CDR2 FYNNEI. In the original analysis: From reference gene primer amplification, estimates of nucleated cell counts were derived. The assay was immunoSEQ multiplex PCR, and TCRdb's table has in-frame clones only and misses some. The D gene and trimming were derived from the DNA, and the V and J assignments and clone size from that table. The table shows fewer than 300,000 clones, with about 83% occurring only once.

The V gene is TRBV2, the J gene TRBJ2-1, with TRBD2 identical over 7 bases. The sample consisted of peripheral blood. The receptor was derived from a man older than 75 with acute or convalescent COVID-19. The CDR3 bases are TGTGCCAGCAGTGATTTGCGGGGGATCAATGAGCAGTTCTTC. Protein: CASSDLRGINEQFF.